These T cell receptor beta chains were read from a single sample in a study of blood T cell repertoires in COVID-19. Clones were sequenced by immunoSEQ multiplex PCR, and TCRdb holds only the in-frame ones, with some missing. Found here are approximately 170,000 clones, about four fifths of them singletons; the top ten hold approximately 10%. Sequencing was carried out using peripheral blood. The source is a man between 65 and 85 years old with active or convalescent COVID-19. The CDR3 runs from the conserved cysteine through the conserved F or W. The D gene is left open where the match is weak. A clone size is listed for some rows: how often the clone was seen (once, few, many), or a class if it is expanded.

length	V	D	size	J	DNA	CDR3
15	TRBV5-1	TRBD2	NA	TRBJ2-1	TGCGCCAGCAGCTTGGTAGCGGGGGCGAGGAATGAGCAGTTCTTC	CASSLVAGARNEQFF
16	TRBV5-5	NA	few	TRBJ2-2	TGTGCCAGCAGCGGCGGACAAACTGCAAGGGCCGGGGAGCTGTTTTTT	CASSGGQTARAGELFF
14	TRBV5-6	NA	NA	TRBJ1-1	TGTGCCAGCAGCTTGTACGGAAGCGCGACTGAAGCTTTCTTT	CASSLYGSATEAFF
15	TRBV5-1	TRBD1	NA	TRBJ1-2	TGCGCCAGCAGCGCGACAGGGGGCGCCGGCTATGGCTACACCTTC	CASSATGGAGYGYTF
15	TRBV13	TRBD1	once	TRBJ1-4	TGTGCCAGCAGCCCTGGGGGACAGGGGAATGAAAAACTGTTTTTT	CASSPGGQGNEKLFF
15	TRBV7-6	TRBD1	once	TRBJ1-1	TGTGCCAGCAGCTCTCGACAGGGGTCGAACACTGAAGCTTTCTTT	CASSSRQGSNTEAFF
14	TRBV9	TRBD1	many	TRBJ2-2	TGTGCCAGCAGGTCAGGGGGAGACACCGGGGAGCTGTTTTTT	CASRSGGDTGELFF
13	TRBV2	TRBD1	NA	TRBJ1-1	TGTGCCAGCAGGACAGGGGTGGACACTGAAGCTTTCTTT	CASRTGVDTEAFF
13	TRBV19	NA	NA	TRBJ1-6	TGTGCCACCCAAAGTGGCGGGGGCTCACCCCTCCACTTT	CATQSGGGSPLHF
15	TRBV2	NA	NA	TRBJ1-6	TGTGCCAGCAGCCGGCGAAGGGAGATAGCCTCACCCCTCCACTTT	CASSRRREIASPLHF
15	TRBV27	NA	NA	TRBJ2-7	TGTGCCAGCAGTTTAAGGGAGGGGGGGGTCTACGAGCAGTACTTC	CASSLREGGVYEQYF
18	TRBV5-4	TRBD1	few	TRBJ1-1	TGTGCCAGCATAGCTGCAGGACGACAGGGGGAATCGAACACTGAAGCTTTCTTT	CASIAAGRQGESNTEAFF